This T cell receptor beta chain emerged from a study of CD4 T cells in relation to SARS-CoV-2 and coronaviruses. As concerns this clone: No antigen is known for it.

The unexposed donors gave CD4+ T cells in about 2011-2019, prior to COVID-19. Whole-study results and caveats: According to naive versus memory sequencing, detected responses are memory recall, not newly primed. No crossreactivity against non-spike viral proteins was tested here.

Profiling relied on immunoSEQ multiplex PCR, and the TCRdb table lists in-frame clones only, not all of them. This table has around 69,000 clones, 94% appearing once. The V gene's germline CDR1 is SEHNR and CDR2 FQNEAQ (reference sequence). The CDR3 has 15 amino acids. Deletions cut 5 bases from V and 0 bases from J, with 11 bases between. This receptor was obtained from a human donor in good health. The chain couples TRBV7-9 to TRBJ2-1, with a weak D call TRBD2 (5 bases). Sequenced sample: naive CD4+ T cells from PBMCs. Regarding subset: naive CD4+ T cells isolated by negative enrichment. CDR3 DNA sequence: TGTGCCAGCAGCCGTAGCGAGAGCTCCTACAATGAGCAGTTCTTC. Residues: CASSRSESSYNEQFF. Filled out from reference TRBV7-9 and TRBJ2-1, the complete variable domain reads DTGVSQNPRHKITKRGQNVTFRCDPISEHNRLYWYRQTLGQGPEFLTYFQNEAQLEKSRLLSDRFSAERPKGSFSTLEIQRTEQGDSAMYLCASSRSESSYNEQFFGPGTRLTVL.